This T cell receptor (beta chain) was captured by sequencing in a study of cytomegalovirus exposure and HLA in healthy donors. TCRdb keeps only in-frame clones here, not all; method: immunoSEQ multiplex PCR. The table includes about 130,000 clones, roughly 86% detected once. The donors were members of the validation cohort comprising over 90 subjects, separate from the approximately 630-subject first cohort. CDR3 length: 14 amino acids. Trimming took 3 bases from V and 3 from J; bases not matched to a gene: 4. Germline V gene data show CDR1 as SGHTA and CDR2 as FQGNSA. This clonotype was obtained from a man aged 25-45 years in good health and CMV-seronegative. The sequenced sample consisted of PBMCs. V usage is TRBV7-2 and J usage is TRBJ2-7; TRBD1 agrees at 8 bases. CDR3 residues: CASSFNGQGYEQYF. The CDR3, as DNA: TGTGCCAGCAGCTTTAATGGACAGGGCTACGAGCAGTACTTC.